This note documents a single TCR beta chain sequence. The trim removed 3 bases at V and 6 bases at J, leaving 9 bases unmatched. The germline gives CDR1 SGHVS, CDR2 FQNEAQ. The CDR3 is 17 residues long. Stated time point: baseline, week 1 (first vaccination visit). Treatment given: pre-vaccination baseline after standard-of-care therapy. These data are taken from a study of a mutant IDH1 vaccine in newly diagnosed glioma. Looking at the study overall: Sex distribution of treated patients was roughly 62% male and about 40% female; mean age was 40.4 years. Patients arrived already treated with radiotherapy, temozolomide, or both, most having had both.

Here immunoSEQ multiplex PCR was the method, and the copy in TCRdb shows in-frame clones only, minus some. The sample lists about 16,000 clones, 95% occurring once. The chain joins TRBV7-8 to TRBJ1-5, with 12 bases fitting TRBD1. This receptor was identified in a woman younger than 30 with glioma. Some clones in this sample may be carry-over from other donors' samples. The starting material was peripheral blood mononuclear cells (PBMCs), obtained from a glioma patient treated with radiotherapy, temozolomide or both. The CDR3 region has the DNA TGTGCCAGCAGCTTTTCGGGACAGGGGGCCGCCAGTCAGCCCCAGCATTTT. Translated: CASSFSGQGAASQPQHF.